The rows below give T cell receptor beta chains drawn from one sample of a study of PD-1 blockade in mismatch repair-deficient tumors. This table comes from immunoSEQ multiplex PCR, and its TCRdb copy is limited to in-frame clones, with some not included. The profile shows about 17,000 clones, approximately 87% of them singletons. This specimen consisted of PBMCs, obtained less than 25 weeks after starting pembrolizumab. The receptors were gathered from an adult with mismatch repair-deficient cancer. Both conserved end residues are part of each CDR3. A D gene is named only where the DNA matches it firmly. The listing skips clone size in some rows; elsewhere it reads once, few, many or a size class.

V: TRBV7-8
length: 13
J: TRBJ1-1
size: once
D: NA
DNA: TGTGCCAGCAGCTTAGGGCAGCTAGTATGGGCTTTCTTT
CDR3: CASSLGQLVWAFF

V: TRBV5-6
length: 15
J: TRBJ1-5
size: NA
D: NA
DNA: TGTGCCAGCAGCTTGCGGAGGTTCGGTGGTCAGCCCCAGCATTTT
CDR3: CASSLRRFGGQPQHF

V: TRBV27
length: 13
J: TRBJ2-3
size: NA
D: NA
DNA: TGTGCCAGCAGAAGACTGAGAGCAGATACGCAGTATTTT
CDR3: CASRRLRADTQYF

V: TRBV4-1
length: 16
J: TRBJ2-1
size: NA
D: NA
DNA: TGCGCCAGCAGCCACCCCATCGGGAGTTATACTACTGAGCAGTTCTTC
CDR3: CASSHPIGSYTTEQFF

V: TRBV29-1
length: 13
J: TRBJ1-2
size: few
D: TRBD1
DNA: TGCAGCGCCGAACCACAGGGGACCTATGGCTACACCTTC
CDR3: CSAEPQGTYGYTF

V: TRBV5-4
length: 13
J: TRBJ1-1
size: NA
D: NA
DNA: TGTGCCAGCAGCCAAAGGGACAAACATGAAGCTTTCTTT
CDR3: CASSQRDKHEAFF

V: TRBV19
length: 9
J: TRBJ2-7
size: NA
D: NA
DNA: TGTGCCAGACTTTACGAGCAGTACTTC
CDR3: CARLYEQYF

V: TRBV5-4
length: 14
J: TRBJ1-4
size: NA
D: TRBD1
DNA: TGTGCCAGCAGCCTCGGACAGGAAAATGAAAAACTGTTTTTT
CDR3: CASSLGQENEKLFF

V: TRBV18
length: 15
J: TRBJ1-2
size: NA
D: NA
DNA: TGTGCCAGCTCACCATTTGACAGGTTGAACTATGGCTACACCTTC
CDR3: CASSPFDRLNYGYTF

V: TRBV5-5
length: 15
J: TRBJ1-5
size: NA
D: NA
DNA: TGTGCCAGCAGACACAGGGATACGAGCAATCAGCCCCAGCATTTT
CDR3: CASRHRDTSNQPQHF

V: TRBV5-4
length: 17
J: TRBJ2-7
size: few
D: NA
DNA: TGTGCCAGCAGCCAGATGGGCGAGCCCTTGGATTCCTACGAGCAGTACTTC
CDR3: CASSQMGEPLDSYEQYF

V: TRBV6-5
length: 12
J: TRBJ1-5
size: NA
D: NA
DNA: TGTGCCACAGGCGGGGGCCTAGAGCCCCAGCATTTT
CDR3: CATGGGLEPQHF